Listed here are 29 T cell receptor beta chains from one sample, sequenced in a study of shared clonotypes between healthy human individuals. Naive CD8 populations comprised CD45RO-negative cells positively selected for CCR7, excluding terminally differentiated effector memory CD45RA+ cells. Method: immunoSEQ multiplex PCR; TCRdb's copy keeps in-frame clones and lacks some. The profile shows about 1,800,000 clones, just under 95% of them singletons. Input material: naive CD8+ T cells sorted from blood. The receptors stem from a man between 18 and 29 years old in good health.

Concerning this clone itself: Other nucleotide sequences in the sample specify the same CDR3. The chain is built from TRBV5-8 and TRBJ2-3, with unresolved D. Trimming left V 0 bases short and J 7 bases short, with 6 bases between. CDR3 length equals 12 residues. Germline CDR1 and CDR2: SGHTS and YDEGEE. This chain's CDR3 is CASSLGGNTQYF. The CDR3 DNA is TGTGCCAGCAGCTTGGGAGGTAATACGCAGTATTTT.

In its sample, this clone was seen once. V usage is TRBV19 and J usage is TRBJ1-6; TRBD1 agrees at 8 bases. The V segment lost 3 bases and the J segment 5 bases; nucleotides outside the gene matches: 9. The length of the CDR3 is 17 residues. The germline V gene encodes CDR1 LNHDA and CDR2 SQIVND (reference sequence). The CDR3, as DNA: TGTGCCAGTAGTATTTCGGGGACAGGCTTGGATAATTCACCCCTCCACTTT. Translating it yields CASSISGTGLDNSPLHF.

V and J are TRBV23-1 and TRBJ1-5; TRBD1 matches 7 bases. TRBV23-1 is known as an ORF, though its function is uncertain. V lost 3 bases to trimming and J lost 2 bases; unmatched junction nucleotides: 10. CDR3 length: 17 residues. The DNA for the CDR3 is TGCGCCAGCAGTCACTCGACAGGGAGAACGGGCAATCAGCCCCAGCATTTT. Amino acid sequence: CASSHSTGRTGNQPQHF.

V usage is TRBV15 and J usage is TRBJ2-2; D may be TRBD1 (5 bases). CDR3 size: 16 residues. CDR1 is LNHNV and CDR2 is YYDKDF in the germline V gene (reference sequence). Trimming shortened V by 1 base and J by 2 bases, and 11 bases separated the two germline ends. The CDR3 reads CATSRASTVNTGELFF. In nucleotides, the CDR3 is TGTGCCACCAGCAGAGCCTCGACAGTCAACACCGGGGAGCTGTTTTTT.

The CDR3 loop reads CASSIGLWGEQYF. The CDR3 DNA reads as TGTGCCAGTAGTATTGGATTATGGGGCGAGCAGTACTTC. The rearrangement joins TRBV19 to TRBJ2-7; D gene unclear. The V end was cut by 3 bases, the J end by 6 bases, with 12 bases between. In germline, CDR1 is LNHDA, CDR2 SQIVND (reference sequence). The CDR3 is made up of 13 amino acids.

A single count supports this clone. The gene calls are TRBV7-9 and TRBJ2-2; D uncertain. Trimming removed 5 bases at V and 0 bases at J, with 13 bases between. This CDR3 spans 16 amino acids. Germline loops: CDR1 SEHNR, CDR2 FQNEAQ (reference sequence). CDR3 DNA sequence: TGTGCCAGCAGCCCCATTGTAACCTCGAACACCGGGGAGCTGTTTTTT. Its protein product is CASSPIVTSNTGELFF.

As concerns this clone: Additional DNA sequences in this sample encode the identical CDR3. J is TRBJ1-2 and V is TRBV5-1; the D is unclear. Per germline, CDR1 SGHRS and CDR2 YFSETQ. The CDR3 is 15 amino acids. Trimming took 0 bases from V and 1 from J, leaving 10 bases between them. CDR3 sequence: CASSLDSGLNYGYTF. The CDR3 DNA is TGCGCCAGCAGCTTGGATTCGGGCCTTAACTATGGCTACACCTTC.

This clone was recorded once. V gene TRBV6-1 combines with J gene TRBJ1-2; D gene ambiguous. Germline CDR1 MNHNS, CDR2 SASEGT. The CDR3 runs to 14 residues. Trimming removed 7 bases from V and 5 bases from J, with 17 bases in between. The CDR3 DNA reads TGTGCCAGCACCGACTCTCGTTGGGAATATGGCTACACCTTC. Amino acid sequence: CASTDSRWEYGYTF.

The genes are TRBV6-6 and TRBJ1-1; 7 bases are a match to TRBD1. The CDR3 loop spans 13 amino acids. After removal of 7 bases from V and 1 base from J, the junction contained 3 bases not matched to a gene. CDR1 and CDR2 from the germline V gene are MNHNY and SVGAGI (reference sequence). The CDR3 region is CASTGTENTEAFF. The CDR3 DNA follows: TGTGCCAGCACCGGGACAGAGAACACTGAAGCTTTCTTT.

This chain links TRBV27 with TRBJ2-7; D possibly matches TRBD1 or TRBD2 (6 bases each). Germline V gives CDR1 MNHEY, CDR2 SMNVEV (reference sequence). Trimming removed 6 bases at V and 5 bases at J, with 20 bases between. The length of the CDR3 is 15 residues. The CDR3 here is CASSGGGLGADEQYF. Here the CDR3 DNA reads TGTGCCAGCAGCGGAGGGGGACTGGGCGCAGACGAGCAGTACTTC.

The chain uses TRBV28 and TRBJ1-5; D uncertain. The CDR3 is made up of 14 amino acids. CDR1 is MDHEN, CDR2 SYDVKM, per germline. V dropped 2 bases and J dropped 9 bases, with 14 bases sitting between them. CDR3 residues: CASSLGEAPGPQHF. DNA of the CDR3: TGTGCCAGCAGTTTAGGGGAGGCGCCAGGGCCCCAGCATTTT.

The chain uses TRBV4-1 and TRBJ2-7; D is perhaps TRBD1 or TRBD2 (5 bases each). V was trimmed by 4 bases and J by 5 bases, leaving 15 bases between them. CDR3 size: 14 residues. Germline V gene sequence: CDR1 MGHRA, CDR2 YSYEKL. The CDR3 reads CASSRLVGDHEQYF. The CDR3 nucleotides read TGCGCCAGCAGCCGCCTTGTGGGGGACCACGAGCAGTACTTC.

This rearrangement joins TRBV4-1 to TRBJ2-5; D call uncertain. The CDR3 sequence is 15 residues long. Trimming stripped 7 bases from V and 1 base from J, with 16 bases between. Germline assignment: CDR1 MGHRA and CDR2 YSYEKL. The CDR3 spells CASTSVVDLQETQYF. The CDR3 DNA is TGCGCCAGCACCTCGGTGGTCGACCTCCAAGAGACCCAGTACTTC.

The chain carries TRBV7-9 and TRBJ1-1, with a tentative D call TRBD1 (5 bases). The CDR3 extends over 16 amino acids. Germline V gene lookup returns CDR1 SEHNR and CDR2 FQNEAQ (reference sequence). With 5 bases removed from V and 0 bases from J, the gap between germline ends came to 16 bases. This chain's CDR3 is CASSPRRQRMNTEAFF. The CDR3 region has the DNA TGTGCCAGCAGCCCCCGGCGACAGAGAATGAACACTGAAGCTTTCTTT.

This chain uses TRBV5-8 with TRBJ2-5; perhaps TRBD1 as D (5 bases). Germline V gene sequence: CDR1 SGHTS, CDR2 YDEGEE. The CDR3 length is 12 residues. V gave up 4 bases and J gave up 4 bases, with 8 bases separating them. The CDR3 sequence: CASSPGLETQYF. CDR3 in DNA: TGTGCCAGCAGCCCAGGGTTAGAGACCCAGTACTTC.

The genes are TRBV6-5 and TRBJ2-5; 14 nucleotides line up with TRBD2. Germline CDR1 and CDR2: MNHEY and SVGAGI. The CDR3 runs 15 residues. V lost 4 bases to trimming and J lost 4 bases; unmatched junction nucleotides: 2. CDR3 in DNA: TGTGCCAGCAGTTCCGGGACTAGCGGGAGAGAGACCCAGTACTTC. This sequence encodes CASSSGTSGRETQYF.

The genes are TRBV27 and TRBJ2-7; D is perhaps TRBD2 (5 bases). CDR3 length: 16 amino acids. Germline V CDR1 and CDR2: MNHEY, SMNVEV (reference sequence). Trimming took 3 bases from V and 1 from J, leaving 16 bases between them. The CDR3 reads CASSFSLGSTSYEQYF. Written as DNA, the CDR3 is TGTGCCAGCAGTTTCTCCCTAGGGAGCACTTCCTACGAGCAGTACTTC.

The V and J genes are TRBV2 and TRBJ2-3; TRBD1 or TRBD2 may be the D gene (7 bases each). CDR1 and CDR2 from the germline V gene are SNHLY and FYNNEI. The CDR3 spans 15 residues. Deletions cut 9 bases from V and 3 bases from J, with 19 bases between. In DNA, the CDR3 is TGTGCCAGTAGCATCTGGGAGGGGGCGACAGATACGCAGTATTTT. Amino acid sequence: CASSIWEGATDTQYF.

This clone was detected a few times. Other DNA sequences in this sample translate to the same CDR3. The chain combines TRBV30 with TRBJ2-3; D is unclear. Per germline, CDR1 GTSNPN and CDR2 SVGIG (reference sequence). The V gene lost 1 base and the J gene lost 0 bases, with 2 bases spanning the gap. The CDR3 has 12 amino acids. The CDR3 nucleotides read TGTGCCTGGAGTGGAAGCACAGATACGCAGTATTTT. Residues: CAWSGSTDTQYF.

The chain combines TRBV7-9 with TRBJ2-3, with TRBD2 identical over 8 bases. V shed 5 bases and J 2 bases; nucleotides not matched to a gene: 12. The germline CDR1 and CDR2 sequences are SEHNR and FQNEAQ (reference sequence). The CDR3 has 17 residues. CDR3 loop: CASSPPGGERYTDTQYF. CDR3 DNA: TGTGCCAGCAGCCCACCGGGGGGGGAACGGTACACAGATACGCAGTATTTT.

The chain carries TRBV2 and TRBJ2-7, with 9 positions matching TRBD1. Germline CDR1 and CDR2: SNHLY and FYNNEI. The V segment lost 4 bases and the J segment 6 bases; nucleotides outside the gene matches: 1. The CDR3 is 12 amino acids. The CDR3 bases are TGTGCCAGCAGTGGACAGGGGGTCGAGCAGTACTTC. It is translated as CASSGQGVEQYF. The full variable domain, its missing parts supplied by reference TRBV2 and TRBJ2-7, is EPEVTQTPSHQVTQMGQEVILRCVPISNHLYFYWYRQILGQKVEFLVSFYNNEISEKSEIFDDQFSVERPDGSNFTLKIRSTKLEDSAMYFCASSGQGVEQYFGPGTRLTVT.

The chain couples TRBV11-2 to TRBJ2-1; no firm D call. This CDR3 comprises 18 residues. Trimming removed 0 bases at V and 8 bases at J, with 23 bases between. Per the germline V gene, CDR1 is SGHAT and CDR2 is FQNNGV. Here the CDR3 DNA reads TGTGCCAGCAGCTTAGAGATAGGGCTCCCCCGCCCATACGATGAGCAGTTCTTC. Residues: CASSLEIGLPRPYDEQFF.

This chain uses TRBV4-1 with TRBJ2-7; TRBD2 is a possible D gene (6 bases). CDR3 length equals 16 residues. The V and J ends lost 1 base and 2 bases respectively, with 15 bases between them. Per germline, CDR1 MGHRA and CDR2 YSYEKL. CDR3 protein: CASSQVPTPGAYEQYF. CDR3 nucleotides: TGCGCCAGCAGCCAAGTACCTACTCCGGGAGCCTACGAGCAGTACTTC.

This clone was observed a handful of times. This rearrangement joins TRBV4-1 to TRBJ2-7; D gene uncertain. CDR1 MGHRA and CDR2 YSYEKL come from the germline V gene. This CDR3 is built from 14 residues. Trimming pared 1 base from V and 0 bases from J, leaving 7 bases between. In DNA form, the CDR3 reads TGCGCCAGCAGCCAAGTCTCGAGCTCCTACGAGCAGTACTTC. Amino acids: CASSQVSSSYEQYF.

The gene calls are TRBV9 and TRBJ2-2, with D unresolved. The CDR3 is 13 amino acids. V was clipped by 3 bases and J by 1 base, with 4 bases between them. CDR1 SGDLS and CDR2 YYNGEE come from the germline V gene. The CDR3 spells CASSAWNTGELFF. The CDR3 bases are TGTGCCAGCAGCGCGTGGAACACCGGGGAGCTGTTTTTT.

The chain has TRBV4-1 and TRBJ1-1, with D possibly being TRBD1 (5 bases). This CDR3 spans 14 amino acids. Germline assignment: CDR1 MGHRA and CDR2 YSYEKL. V lost 7 bases, J lost 0 bases, and 12 bases lay in between. CDR3 bases: TGCGCCAGCACCCCAGGACATATGAACACTGAAGCTTTCTTT. The encoded protein is CASTPGHMNTEAFF.

This clone came up a few times. The chain combines TRBV2 with TRBJ1-1; D uncertain. The CDR3 contains 14 residues. The V gene's germline CDR1 is SNHLY and CDR2 FYNNEI. The ends were cut back, 4 bases at V and 2 bases at J, with 11 bases in the middle. The CDR3 loop is CASSAPGPNTEAFF. CDR3 sequence (DNA): TGTGCCAGCAGTGCGCCCGGACCAAACACTGAAGCTTTCTTT.

CDR3 nucleotides: TGTGCCAGCAGCTTGAGAACCGGGAGTCCCTACGAGCAGTACTTC. Protein product: CASSLRTGSPYEQYF. J is TRBJ2-7 and V is TRBV5-4; D possibly corresponds to TRBD2 (6 bases). Trimming removed 1 base from V and 2 bases from J, with 13 bases in between. In germline, CDR1 is SGHNT, CDR2 YYREEE (reference sequence). The CDR3 has 15 amino acids.

The V and J genes are TRBV30 and TRBJ2-5; no clear D. V was pared by 1 base and J by 4 bases, with 7 bases between. Germline loops: CDR1 GTSNPN, CDR2 SVGIG (reference sequence). The CDR3 is 12 residues long. The CDR3 loop reads CAWSADVETQYF. The DNA of the CDR3 is TGTGCCTGGAGTGCGGACGTAGAGACCCAGTACTTC.